A single sample is the source of the 22 T cell receptor beta chains below, sequenced in a study of T cells after yellow fever vaccination. TCRdb ran MiXCR on the 5' RACE reads and lists one entry per CDR3 protein. The sample contains approximately 120,000 distinct CDR3 sequences, 13% to 15% of which appear only once. Sequencing was performed on CD8+ T cells sorted from PBMCs, taken 5 days after the yellow fever booster vaccination. Receptors were obtained from a man aged 18 to 30 who received the YFV17D yellow fever vaccine.

This clonotype was picked up a small number of times. The genes are TRBV12-3 or TRBV12-4 and TRBJ1-2; 7 bases are shared with TRBD1. This CDR3 region has 14 residues. Losses at the gene ends were 5 bases for V and 8 bases for J; bases not matched to a gene: 11. In DNA, the CDR3 is TGTGCCAGCAGTCCGAGCGGCAGGGGGATGGGCTACACCTTC. Its protein is CASSPSGRGMGYTF.

This clonotype was detected a few times. The chain recombines TRBV11-2 with TRBJ2-1, with TRBD2 as a possible D gene (5 bases). Germline CDR1 is SGHAT and CDR2 is FQNNGV. Between the trimmed V and J ends, which lost 5 bases and 9 bases, there was a span of 11 bases. CDR3 length equals 12 residues. CDR3: CASSPRGVEQFF. The CDR3 DNA follows: TGTGCCAGCAGCCCCCGGGGTGTTGAGCAGTTCTTC.

This clonotype occurred a few times. The chain employs TRBV7-8 and TRBJ2-7; D may be TRBD2 (6 bases). V dropped 3 bases and J dropped 4 bases, with 10 bases sitting between them. Germline V gene lookup returns CDR1 SGHVS and CDR2 FQNEAQ. This CDR3 comprises 13 residues. CDR3 in amino acids: CASSFGTQYEQYV. DNA of the CDR3: TGTGCCAGCAGCTTCGGGACTCAGTACGAGCAGTACGTC.

This clonotype came up many times. The gene calls are TRBV4-1 and TRBJ2-1; TRBD2 matches 7 bases. The V gene end was trimmed by 1 base and the J gene end by 8 bases; junction bases not matched to a gene: 5. Germline values: CDR1 MGHRA, CDR2 YSYEKL. CDR3 length: 14 residues. The CDR3 DNA follows: TGCGCCAGCAGCCAAGGCGGGGGAGACTATGAGCAGTTCTTC. Its protein product is CASSQGGGDYEQFF.

The chain is built from TRBV25-1 and TRBJ1-2; D not resolved. The CDR3 consists of 13 residues. Germline V gene sequence: CDR1 MGHDK, CDR2 SYGVNS. Trimming removed 8 bases from V and 3 bases from J, with 13 bases in between. This CDR3 is CASAGLWDYGYTF. CDR3 nucleotide sequence: TGTGCCAGCGCGGGCCTTTGGGACTATGGCTACACCTTC.

V gene TRBV12-3 or TRBV12-4 combines with J gene TRBJ1-5, with 8 bases identical to TRBD1. The trim removed 4 bases at V and 5 bases at J, leaving 7 bases unmatched. The CDR3 loop spans 15 amino acids. The CDR3 sequence is CASSYKGQGHQPQHF. The DNA of the CDR3 is TGTGCCAGCAGTTATAAAGGACAGGGCCATCAGCCCCAGCATTTT.

V and J are TRBV7-9 and TRBJ2-1; 11 bases map to TRBD1. Germline trimming cut 0 bases from V and 4 bases from J; bases unmatched to any gene: 2. CDR1 and CDR2 (germline): SEHNR, FQNEAQ (reference sequence). The CDR3 extends over 16 amino acids. CDR3 DNA sequence: TGTGCCAGCAGCTTAGCCGGACAGGGGGCTTACAATGAGCAGTTCTTC. Protein sequence: CASSLAGQGAYNEQFF.

CDR3 bases: TGTGCCAGCGGACAGGGGAGCGCTGGGGCCAACGTCCTGACTTTC. Translation: CASGQGSAGANVLTF. The V gene is TRBV6-2 or TRBV6-3, the J gene TRBJ2-6, with 9 nucleotides matching TRBD1. J was trimmed by 2 bases and V by 8 bases; bases with no gene match: 4. The CDR3 is 15 residues long. Germline lookup yields CDR1 MNHEY and CDR2 SVGEGT.

The table lists this clonotype with a few counts. This chain links TRBV4-3 with TRBJ2-5; no clear D. Germline lookup yields CDR1 LGHNA and CDR2 YSLEER. V gave up 4 bases and J gave up 1 base, with 16 bases separating them. The CDR3 consists of 16 residues. This CDR3 reads CASSPSDSTLQETQYF. Here the CDR3 DNA reads TGCGCCAGCAGCCCCTCTGATAGTACCCTCCAAGAGACCCAGTACTTC.

This clonotype turned up a few times. This chain uses TRBV7-6 with TRBJ1-4; unclear D gene. This CDR3 comprises 12 residues. Germline-derived CDR1 and CDR2 are SGHVS and FNYEAQ. V lost 4 bases, J lost 8 bases, and 8 bases lay in between. The chain's CDR3 is CASSSSGEKLFF. CDR3 nucleotides: TGTGCCAGCAGCTCATCCGGGGAAAAACTGTTTTTT.

V and J are TRBV25-1 and TRBJ1-6; no firm D call. With 6 bases removed from V and 9 bases from J, the gap between germline ends came to 15 bases. Germline assignment: CDR1 MGHDK and CDR2 SYGVNS. The length of the CDR3 is 14 residues. CDR3 protein: CASRYRAEGSPLHF. For the CDR3, the DNA is TGTGCCAGCAGGTACCGGGCCGAAGGTTCACCCCTCCACTTT. Together with reference TRBV25-1 and TRBJ1-6, the CDR3 gives the full variable domain: EADIYQTPRYLVIGTGKKITLECSQTMGHDKMYWYQQDPGMELHLIHYSYGVNSTEKGDLSSESTVSRIRTEHFPLTLESARPSHTSQYLCASRYRAEGSPLHFGNGTRLTVT.

This clonotype was counted between two and nine times. The rearrangement joins TRBV6-1 to TRBJ2-2, with 8 bases lining up with TRBD1. Trimming cost V 6 bases and J 3 bases; bases outside gene matches: 0. CDR1 and CDR2 from the germline V gene are MNHNS and SASEGT. The CDR3 is made up of 13 amino acids. CDR3 coding DNA: TGTGCCAGCAGACAGGGGGACACCGGGGAGCTGTTTTTT. Protein product: CASRQGDTGELFF.

In this sample, this clonotype turned up a few times. The chain couples TRBV2 to TRBJ2-5, with TRBD2 identical over 8 bases. The CDR3 has 14 amino acids. The ends lost 3 bases at V and 3 bases at J; junction bases unmatched: 3. The germline gives CDR1 SNHLY, CDR2 FYNNEI. In DNA, the CDR3 is TGTGCCAGCAGTGATCAACTAGCGGAAGAGACCCAGTACTTC. It specifies CASSDQLAEETQYF.

This clonotype has only a few counts. The genes are TRBV20-1 and TRBJ2-7; 9 bases are shared with TRBD1. J was trimmed by 3 bases and V by 6 bases; bases with no gene match: 9. Germline CDR1 is DFQATT and CDR2 is SNEGSKA (reference sequence). This CDR3 has 14 amino acids. DNA for the CDR3: TGCAGTGCCAGAAGAGGACAGGGGATCTACGAGCAGTACGTC. Translation gives CSARRGQGIYEQYV.

This clonotype was recorded a few times. The chain joins TRBV7-9 to TRBJ2-3; 8 bases line up with TRBD1. V gave up 2 bases and J gave up 7 bases; unmatched junction bases: 11. The CDR3 totals 16 residues. Germline CDR1 reads SEHNR; CDR2 reads FQNEAQ (reference sequence). The CDR3 sequence is CASSLSGGFQSNTQYF. CDR3 nucleotide sequence: TGTGCCAGCAGCTTATCAGGGGGCTTCCAATCCAATACGCAGTATTTT.

The chain recombines TRBV20-1 with TRBJ2-7, with D hard to call. Trimming removed 3 bases from V and 0 bases from J, with 9 bases in between. Germline loops: CDR1 DFQATT, CDR2 SNEGSKA (reference sequence). The CDR3 contains 13 residues. The CDR3 protein is CSASRPYSYEQYF. DNA for the CDR3: TGCAGTGCTAGTCGGCCGTACTCCTACGAGCAGTACTTC.

At least ten counts were recorded for this clonotype. The V call is TRBV7-9, the J call TRBJ2-5; possibly TRBD2 for D (5 bases). Germline V CDR1 and CDR2: SEHNR, FQNEAQ (reference sequence). This CDR3 has 14 residues. Trimming removed 5 bases from V and 0 bases from J, with 10 bases in between. The CDR3 reads CASSTTGYQETQYF. The CDR3 bases are TGTGCCAGCAGCACAACGGGGTACCAAGAGACCCAGTACTTC.

The chain employs TRBV7-9 and TRBJ2-3, with TRBD1 matching over 8 bases. Trimming removed 5 bases from V and 5 bases from J; junction bases left unmatched: 18. The CDR3 is 18 residues long. Germline V gives CDR1 SEHNR, CDR2 FQNEAQ (reference sequence). The CDR3 DNA follows: TGTGCCAGCAGCCCGGGGCCCTCAGGGGGCTCTAGAGAAGATACGCAGTATTTT. Residues: CASSPGPSGGSREDTQYF.

V usage is TRBV5-1 and J usage is TRBJ2-7; the match to TRBD2 covers 8 bases. This CDR3 is 16 amino acids long. V was clipped by 1 base and J by 4 bases; unmatched bases: 10. The germline V gene has CDR1 SGHRS and CDR2 YFSETQ. Written as DNA, the CDR3 is TGCGCCAGCAGCTTGTTCAAGTCTAGCGGGCCTTACGAGCAGTACTTC. Encoded protein: CASSLFKSSGPYEQYF.

The rearrangement joins TRBV29-1 to TRBJ1-2; D is ambiguous. Trimming removed 7 bases at V and 1 base at J, with 7 bases between. The CDR3 consists of 11 residues. Germline lookup yields CDR1 SQVTM and CDR2 ANQGSEA. The CDR3 sequence is CSAPLNYGYTF. In DNA, the CDR3 is TGCAGCGCACCACTTAACTATGGCTACACCTTC.

The chain employs TRBV20-1 and TRBJ2-1; weak D call: TRBD2 (6 bases). The CDR3 spans 15 residues. Trimming stripped 0 bases from V and 12 bases from J, with 21 bases between. Germline CDR1 and CDR2: DFQATT and SNEGSKA (reference sequence). The CDR3 is CSARERAVGGAAQFF. The CDR3 DNA sequence: TGCAGTGCTAGAGAGAGGGCCGTTGGCGGGGCGGCGCAGTTCTTC.

The chain joins TRBV12-3 or TRBV12-4 to TRBJ2-5, with D perhaps matching TRBD2 (6 bases). With 2 bases removed from V and 5 bases from J, the gap between germline ends came to 27 bases. The CDR3 extends over 19 amino acids. In DNA form, the CDR3 reads TGTGCCAGCAGTTTAATCACCCCTCGAGTGGAGGGGTGGGTTGAGACCCAGTACTTC. This translates into CASSLITPRVEGWVETQYF.